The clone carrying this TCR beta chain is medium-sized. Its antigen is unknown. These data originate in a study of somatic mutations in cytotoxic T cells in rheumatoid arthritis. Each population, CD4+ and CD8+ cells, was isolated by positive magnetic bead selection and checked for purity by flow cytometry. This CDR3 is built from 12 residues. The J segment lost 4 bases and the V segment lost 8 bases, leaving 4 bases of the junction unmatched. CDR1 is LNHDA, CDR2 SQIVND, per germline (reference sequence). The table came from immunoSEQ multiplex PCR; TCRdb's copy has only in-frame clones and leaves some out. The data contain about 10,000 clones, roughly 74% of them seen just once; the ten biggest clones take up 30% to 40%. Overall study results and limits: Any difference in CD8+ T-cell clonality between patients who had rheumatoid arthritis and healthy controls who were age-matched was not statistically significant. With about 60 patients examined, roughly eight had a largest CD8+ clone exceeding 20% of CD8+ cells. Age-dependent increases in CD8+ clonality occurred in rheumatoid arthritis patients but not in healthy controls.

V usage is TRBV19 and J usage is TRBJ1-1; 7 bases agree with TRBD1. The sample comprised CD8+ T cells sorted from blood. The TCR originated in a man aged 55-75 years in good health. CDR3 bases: TGTGCCAGTCAGGGGGAAGTCACTGAAGCTTTCTTT. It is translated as CASQGEVTEAFF. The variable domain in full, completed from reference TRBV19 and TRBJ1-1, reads DGGITQSPKYLFRKEGQNVTLSCEQNLNHDAMYWYRQDPGQGLRLIYYSQIVNDFQKGDIAEGYSVSREKKESFPLTVTSAQKNPTAFYLCASQGEVTEAFFGQGTRLTVV.